This section outlines one T cell receptor (beta chain) sequence together with its context. Methods used by the authors: It was from reference gene primer amplification that nucleated cell counts were estimated. Data came from immunoSEQ multiplex PCR; TCRdb stores just in-frame clones and leaves some out. Clonal size and the V and J genes are those of that table, whereas D and trimming came from the DNA. Of some 64,000 clones listed, 60% to 80% are singletons. This record comes from a study of blood T cell repertoires in COVID-19. For the study at large: Whether acute or convalescent, the COVID-19 samples came from the United States, Italy and Spain. From T cells, B-cell-depleted T cells, or PBMCs came the material, which was cDNA or gDNA.

The V gene end was trimmed by 5 bases and the J gene end by 4 bases; junction bases not matched to a gene: 10. Germline values: CDR1 KGHDR, CDR2 SFDVKD. The CDR3 is 16 amino acids. The sequence was collected from an older man with active or convalescent COVID-19. The specimen sequenced was peripheral blood. J is TRBJ2-3 and V is TRBV24-1, with TRBD1 matching over 8 bases. This CDR3 is CATSAQGQGASDTQYF. CDR3 coding DNA: TGTGCCACCAGTGCCCAGGGGCAGGGGGCGTCAGATACGCAGTATTTT.